This entry lists 32 T cell receptor beta chains sequenced from one sample in a study of T cell responses to AZD1222 COVID-19 vaccine. Repertoires were generated with immunoSEQ multiplex PCR, while TCRdb's copy carries only in-frame clones and drops some. The repertoire includes about 93,000 clones, approximately 92% of them detected once, and over 2% sits in the top ten. The sample was peripheral blood, taken 28 days after the second AZD1222 dose. The receptors were gathered from an adult who received the AZD1222 COVID-19 vaccine.

This clone was observed once. The chain couples TRBV6-2 or TRBV6-3 to TRBJ1-1; weak D call: TRBD1 (5 bases). Germline V lookup: CDR1 MNHEY, CDR2 SVGEGT. The CDR3 length is 14 residues. V gave up 6 bases and J gave up 3 bases, with 14 bases separating them. CDR3 protein: CASSFTGGDTEAFF. The DNA for the CDR3 is TGTGCCAGCAGCTTCACCGGGGGGGACACTGAAGCTTTCTTT.

The chain is built from TRBV6-5 and TRBJ1-1; weak D call: TRBD1 (5 bases). Trimming pared 0 bases from V and 0 bases from J, leaving 11 bases between. The CDR3 loop spans 16 amino acids. The V gene's germline CDR1 is MNHEY and CDR2 SVGAGI. CDR3 coding DNA: TGTGCCAGCAGTTACTCTTCGACAGCAGTGAACACTGAAGCTTTCTTT. It translates to CASSYSSTAVNTEAFF.

The V gene is TRBV6-2 or TRBV6-3, the J gene TRBJ1-5, with D hard to call. CDR1 and CDR2 (germline): MNHEY, SVGEGT. Deletions cut 2 bases from V and 1 base from J, with 6 bases between. This CDR3 spans 14 amino acids. DNA for the CDR3: TGTGCCAGCAGTTACAGGATAAGCAATCAGCCCCAGCATTTT. Protein: CASSYRISNQPQHF.

CDR3 amino acids: CASSIDFGGATDTQYF. The CDR3 region has the DNA TGTGCCAGTAGTATAGACTTTGGGGGGGCCACAGATACGCAGTATTTT. The rearrangement joins TRBV19 to TRBJ2-3; D possibly corresponds to TRBD2 (7 bases). The germline V gene encodes CDR1 LNHDA and CDR2 SQIVND (reference sequence). The length of the CDR3 is 16 residues. Trimming removed 0 bases at V and 2 bases at J, with 12 bases between.

The gene calls are TRBV5-1 and TRBJ2-7, with TRBD2 as a possible D gene (5 bases). V dropped 0 bases and J dropped 3 bases, with 10 bases sitting between them. The CDR3 contains 14 residues. Germline V CDR1 and CDR2: SGHRS, YFSETQ. In DNA form, the CDR3 reads TGCGCCAGCAGCTTGGCCCCGGCGGGCTACGAGCAGTACTTC. Amino acids: CASSLAPAGYEQYF. Using reference TRBV5-1 and TRBJ2-7 for the parts outside the CDR3, the full variable domain is KAGVTQTPRYLIKTRGQQVTLSCSPISGHRSVSWYQQTPGQGLQFLFEYFSETQRNKGNFPGRFSGRQFSNSRSEMNVSTLELGDSALYLCASSLAPAGYEQYFGPGTRLTVT.

The rearrangement joins TRBV6-4 to TRBJ2-1, with TRBD2 identical over 12 bases. The germline gives CDR1 MRHNA, CDR2 SNTAGT. The CDR3 is 17 residues long. With 5 bases clipped from V and 5 bases from J, the junction kept 10 bases outside the gene matches. Here the CDR3 reads CASSRLAGDAGDNEQFF. The CDR3 nucleotides read TGTGCCAGCAGTAGACTAGCGGGAGATGCTGGAGACAATGAGCAGTTCTTC.

The chain employs TRBV4-3 and TRBJ1-4, with D possibly being TRBD1 (5 bases). The germline CDR1 and CDR2 sequences are LGHNA and YSLEER. V shed 1 base and J shed 8 bases, with 17 bases lying between them. The CDR3 runs 16 residues. CDR3 sequence reads: CASSQAEIGAREKLFF. The CDR3 DNA reads TGCGCCAGCAGCCAAGCCGAGATCGGGGCGCGAGAAAAACTGTTTTTT.

The chain combines TRBV11-2 with TRBJ2-7; no clear D gene. There are 11 residues in the CDR3. The V end lost 10 bases, the J end lost 3 bases, and 10 bases lay between the germline ends. CDR1 and CDR2 from the germline V gene are SGHAT and FQNNGV. The CDR3 reads CATQSYYEQYF. CDR3 DNA: TGTGCCACCCAGTCATACTACGAGCAGTACTTC.

The chain joins TRBV9 to TRBJ2-7; a weak D match, TRBD2 (5 bases). V gave up 5 bases and J gave up 1 base, with 10 bases separating them. The CDR3 is 13 residues long. Germline V lookup: CDR1 SGDLS, CDR2 YYNGEE. The CDR3 spells CASSSRDSYEQYF. CDR3 DNA sequence: TGTGCCAGCAGTAGCCGGGATTCCTACGAGCAGTACTTC.

This chain links TRBV7-9 with TRBJ2-7, with D maybe TRBD1 (5 bases). This CDR3 is 13 amino acids long. Germline V gives CDR1 SEHNR, CDR2 FQNEAQ (reference sequence). Trimming removed 4 bases from V and 1 base from J, with 8 bases in between. CDR3 nucleotides: TGTGCCAGCAGCTGGACACCTTCCTACGAGCAGTACTTC. It yields the protein CASSWTPSYEQYF.

The rearrangement joins TRBV6-1 to TRBJ1-6; 7 bases match TRBD1. CDR1 is MNHNS and CDR2 is SASEGT in the germline V gene. Losses at the gene ends were 0 bases for V and 6 bases for J; bases not matched to a gene: 2. The CDR3 runs 15 residues. CDR3 region: CASSEAGTVNSPLHF. In DNA form, the CDR3 reads TGTGCCAGCAGTGAAGCTGGGACAGTTAATTCACCCCTCCACTTT.

J is TRBJ1-2 and V is TRBV6-5; 9 bases are shared with TRBD1. CDR3 length: 14 residues. Germline V gene sequence: CDR1 MNHEY, CDR2 SVGAGI. V was pared by 4 bases and J by 6 bases, with 6 bases of the junction left unmatched. Here the CDR3 reads CASSLGQGLDGYTF. Written as DNA, the CDR3 is TGTGCCAGCAGTTTGGGACAGGGTTTGGATGGCTACACCTTC.

The chain carries TRBV4-3 and TRBJ2-3, with 8 bases matching TRBD2. Looked up from germline, CDR1 is LGHNA and CDR2 is YSLEER. V shed 4 bases, J shed 4 bases, and the junction held 13 bases outside the gene matches. The CDR3 is made up of 17 amino acids. DNA for the CDR3: TGCGCCAGCAGCCCTAAACCCCTAGGACTAGCTGCAGATACGCAGTATTTT. Translation gives CASSPKPLGLAADTQYF.

V is TRBV18 and J is TRBJ2-1, with 14 bases identical to TRBD2. The CDR3 is 16 residues long. Germline V gene data show CDR1 as KGHSH and CDR2 as LQKENI. The ends lost 4 bases at V and 4 bases at J; junction bases unmatched: 3. CDR3 residues: CASSLRLAGGYNEQFF. As DNA, the CDR3 is TGTGCCAGCTCACTGAGACTAGCGGGGGGGTACAATGAGCAGTTCTTC.

The chain couples TRBV6-1 to TRBJ2-1; 10 bases map to TRBD2. Germline CDR1 reads MNHNS; CDR2 reads SASEGT. CDR3 length equals 15 residues. Losses at the gene ends were 2 bases for V and 4 bases for J; bases not matched to a gene: 2. The CDR3 is CASSESGRAYNEQFF. The CDR3 DNA follows: TGTGCCAGCAGTGAAAGCGGGAGGGCTTACAATGAGCAGTTCTTC.

The chain has TRBV7-8 and TRBJ1-1; maybe TRBD1 (6 bases). Trimming removed 5 bases at V and 0 bases at J, with 16 bases between. This CDR3 spans 16 amino acids. Germline CDR1 SGHVS, CDR2 FQNEAQ. The CDR3 DNA follows: TGTGCCAGCAGCCTAAGGGGGATCGGAATGAACACTGAAGCTTTCTTT. Amino acid sequence: CASSLRGIGMNTEAFF.

V gene TRBV5-1 combines with J gene TRBJ2-5; 7 nucleotides agree with TRBD1. Germline CDR1 is SGHRS and CDR2 is YFSETQ. This CDR3 region has 16 residues. With 2 bases clipped from V and 2 bases from J, the junction kept 9 bases outside the gene matches. The CDR3 nucleotides read TGCGCCAGCAGCTTATCCGGGACAGCCCTTCAAGAGACCCAGTACTTC. Translation: CASSLSGTALQETQYF.

J is TRBJ1-1 and V is TRBV11-2, with D possibly matching TRBD1 (5 bases). The CDR3 loop spans 15 amino acids. Trimming took 5 bases from V and 0 from J, leaving 13 bases between them. Per germline, CDR1 SGHAT and CDR2 FQNNGV. Here the CDR3 reads CASSARGDMNTEAFF. The CDR3 bases are TGTGCCAGCAGCGCTCGGGGGGATATGAACACTGAAGCTTTCTTT.

The chain links TRBV15 to TRBJ2-3; D not certain. CDR1 is LNHNV, CDR2 YYDKDF, per germline (reference sequence). V lost 1 base, J lost 2 bases, and 4 bases lay in between. The length of the CDR3 is 13 residues. The CDR3 bases are TGTGCCACCAGCAGAGGTCCCACAGATACGCAGTATTTT. As protein: CATSRGPTDTQYF.

The CDR3 DNA reads as TGTGCCTGGAGCCCTACGGGGGAAAAACTGTTTTTT. This translates into CAWSPTGEKLFF. J is TRBJ1-4 and V is TRBV30; D gene uncertain. The CDR3 is made up of 12 amino acids. Germline V gene sequence: CDR1 GTSNPN, CDR2 SVGIG (reference sequence). V was shortened by 3 bases and J by 8 bases, with 10 bases between the two germline ends.

This clone was found once. V is TRBV4-2 and J is TRBJ2-2; 10 nucleotides match TRBD1. This CDR3 comprises 17 residues. Unmatched junction bases numbered 9, after V lost 0 bases and J lost 8 bases. CDR1 LGHNA and CDR2 YNFKEQ come from the germline V gene. The CDR3 DNA sequence: TGTGCCAGCAGCCAAGAGGCCAGGACAGGGGGAAGTGGGGAGCTGTTTTTT. It yields the protein CASSQEARTGGSGELFF.

V gene TRBV10-3 combines with J gene TRBJ2-1, with TRBD1 matching 11 bases. Germline V CDR1 and CDR2: ENHRY, SYGVKD. J lost 0 bases, V lost 6 bases, and 1 base had no gene match. The CDR3 spans 15 residues. CDR3 nucleotide sequence: TGTGCCATCAGCGGACAGGGGGCCTCCTACAATGAGCAGTTCTTC. Its translation: CAISGQGASYNEQFF.

The chain links TRBV5-1 to TRBJ2-7; perhaps D is TRBD1 or TRBD2 (5 bases each). Germline V gives CDR1 SGHRS, CDR2 YFSETQ. The CDR3 totals 15 residues. V was cut by 5 bases and J by 3 bases, with 18 bases left in between. The CDR3 nucleotides read TGCGCCAGCAGTCAGTATCCCTCTGGGGGCTACGAGCAGTACTTC. Translation gives CASSQYPSGGYEQYF.

The chain's CDR3 is CSVLSGGNYGYTF. In nucleotides, the CDR3 is TGCAGCGTTCTTTCAGGGGGGAACTATGGCTACACCTTC. The chain employs TRBV29-1 and TRBJ1-2; 7 positions agree with TRBD1. Germline V CDR1 and CDR2: SQVTM, ANQGSEA. V gave up 5 bases and J gave up 2 bases; unmatched junction bases: 5. CDR3 size: 13 residues.

V and J are TRBV29-1 and TRBJ2-3, with TRBD2 matching 7 bases. In germline, CDR1 is SQVTM, CDR2 ANQGSEA. V shed 8 bases and J 1 base; nucleotides not matched to a gene: 9. CDR3 length: 14 amino acids. This CDR3 reads CSSQKAGGTDTQYF. As DNA, the CDR3 is TGCAGCTCCCAGAAGGCGGGGGGCACAGATACGCAGTATTTT.

This chain links TRBV11-2 with TRBJ2-5; D is perhaps TRBD2 (5 bases). Germline loops: CDR1 SGHAT, CDR2 FQNNGV. Trimming cost V 0 bases and J 5 bases, with 7 bases left between them. The CDR3 sequence is 13 residues long. CDR3: CASSLDRRETQYF. CDR3 in DNA: TGTGCCAGCAGCTTAGACAGGAGGGAGACCCAGTACTTC.

The chain is built from TRBV5-1 and TRBJ2-1; 8 bases align to TRBD2. This CDR3 region has 16 residues. From germline, CDR1 is SGHRS and CDR2 YFSETQ. V lost 6 bases to trimming and J lost 5 bases; unmatched junction nucleotides: 13. For the CDR3, the DNA is TGCGCCAGCATCGGGGGGGCCGGGGCCCGGGACAATGAGCAGTTCTTC. Amino acids: CASIGGAGARDNEQFF. The variable domain in full, completed from reference TRBV5-1 and TRBJ2-1, reads KAGVTQTPRYLIKTRGQQVTLSCSPISGHRSVSWYQQTPGQGLQFLFEYFSETQRNKGNFPGRFSGRQFSNSRSEMNVSTLELGDSALYLCASIGGAGARDNEQFFGPGTRLTVL.

The V call is TRBV19, the J call TRBJ2-3, with 7 positions matching TRBD2. Germline V CDR1 and CDR2: LNHDA, SQIVND (reference sequence). V shed 5 bases and J 2 bases; nucleotides not matched to a gene: 4. This CDR3 is 14 amino acids long. CDR3 DNA sequence: TGTGCCAGTAGTCCGGGAGGCTTCACAGATACGCAGTATTTT. Its protein product is CASSPGGFTDTQYF.

About this clone itself: Other DNA sequences in this specimen translate into the identical CDR3. V is TRBV18 and J is TRBJ1-3, with no clear D. Trimming left V 3 bases short and J 3 bases short, with 12 bases between. CDR3 length equals 15 residues. Germline loops: CDR1 KGHSH, CDR2 LQKENI. For the CDR3, the DNA is TGTGCCAGCTCACCCACCGGCGGTTTTGGAAACACCATATATTTT. Translation: CASSPTGGFGNTIYF.

The genes are TRBV25-1 and TRBJ2-1, with 11 bases identical to TRBD2. The junction had 3 bases not matched to a gene; V was cut back by 2 bases and J by 6 bases. CDR1 is MGHDK and CDR2 is SYGVNS in the germline V gene. CDR3 length: 15 residues. The CDR3 DNA follows: TGTGCCAGCAGTGAAACTAGCGGGAGTTTCAATGAGCAGTTCTTC. As protein: CASSETSGSFNEQFF. The full variable domain, with the rest looked up from reference TRBV25-1 and TRBJ2-1, is EADIYQTPRYLVIGTGKKITLECSQTMGHDKMYWYQQDPGMELHLIHYSYGVNSTEKGDLSSESTVSRIRTEHFPLTLESARPSHTSQYLCASSETSGSFNEQFFGPGTRLTVL.

The chain couples TRBV5-1 to TRBJ2-1; the match to TRBD1 covers 7 bases. V trimming: 0 bases; J trimming: 7 bases; junction bases outside the gene matches: 1. CDR1 SGHRS and CDR2 YFSETQ come from the germline V gene. This CDR3 comprises 13 residues. CDR3 protein: CASSLEQGNEQFF. The CDR3 DNA follows: TGCGCCAGCAGCTTGGAACAGGGGAATGAGCAGTTCTTC.

The chain is built from TRBV20-1 and TRBJ1-1; 8 bases agree with TRBD1. Trimming at V came to 6 bases and at J to 6 bases, leaving 3 bases not matched to a gene. Germline CDR1 DFQATT, CDR2 SNEGSKA (reference sequence). The CDR3 is 11 residues long. CDR3: CSAQDRAEAFF. Written as DNA, the CDR3 is TGCAGTGCCCAGGACAGGGCTGAAGCTTTCTTT.